These 14 T cell receptor beta chains were all obtained from the same sample, sequenced in a study of blood T cell repertoires in COVID-19. Measured with immunoSEQ multiplex PCR; TCRdb has only the in-frame clones, and not every one. The sample holds around 340,000 clones, around four fifths seen once. Sequenced material: peripheral blood. These receptors originate from a man aged 25 to 40 with active or convalescent COVID-19.

The chain carries TRBV4-2 and TRBJ1-2, with 11 bases matching TRBD1. Unmatched junction bases numbered 13, after V lost 2 bases and J lost 8 bases. Germline lookup yields CDR1 LGHNA and CDR2 YNFKEQ. This CDR3 is built from 17 residues. CDR3 residues: CASSQIGQGAVSGGYTF. In DNA, the CDR3 is TGTGCCAGCAGCCAAATTGGACAGGGGGCCGTATCGGGAGGCTACACCTTC.

The chain carries TRBV5-4 and TRBJ1-2, with D perhaps TRBD1 (5 bases). Trimming shortened V by 10 bases and J by 3 bases, and 13 bases separated the two germline ends. The CDR3 loop spans 12 amino acids. Germline V lookup: CDR1 SGHNT, CDR2 YYREEE (reference sequence). The CDR3 nucleotides are TGTGCCCTAACCGGGGGTGACTATGGCTACACCTTC. Translation: CALTGGDYGYTF.

This sequence joins TRBV5-1 and TRBJ2-7, with 8 bases identical to TRBD2. Germline-derived CDR1 and CDR2 are SGHRS and YFSETQ. This CDR3 has 17 residues. J was trimmed by 7 bases and V by 3 bases; bases with no gene match: 18. The CDR3 nucleotides are TGCGCCAGCAGCTACCTTCCCGGAAGCGGGAGTAGGTCAGAGCAGTACTTC. Translating it yields CASSYLPGSGSRSEQYF.

The chain is built from TRBV5-1 and TRBJ1-6; 9 bases match TRBD1. CDR3 size: 17 residues. V was pared by 4 bases and J by 10 bases, with 15 bases of the junction left unmatched. The germline V gene has CDR1 SGHRS and CDR2 YFSETQ. CDR3 sequence (DNA): TGCGCCAGCAGCGCCTTTCACTCGGGACAGGGAAACTCACCCCTCCACTTT. It specifies CASSAFHSGQGNSPLHF.

This sequence joins TRBV5-1 and TRBJ1-1; D is uncertain. The CDR3 has 12 amino acids. The germline V and J ends were trimmed by 2 bases and 5 bases, with 7 bases remaining between them. The germline CDR1 and CDR2 sequences are SGHRS and YFSETQ. CDR3 nucleotides: TGCGCCAGCAGCTTCAGTGATACTGAAGCTTTCTTT. Protein product: CASSFSDTEAFF.

The chain combines TRBV28 with TRBJ2-2, with D possibly being TRBD2 (7 bases). The CDR3 sequence is 19 residues long. Germline V lookup: CDR1 MDHEN, CDR2 SYDVKM. Trimming left V 3 bases short and J 5 bases short, with 25 bases between. CDR3 DNA: TGTGCCAGCAGTTTTAGGGCAGGGGTAGCGGGTAGGAGAACCGGGGAGCTGTTTTTT. Its translation is CASSFRAGVAGRRTGELFF.

The genes are TRBV5-1 and TRBJ2-2; tentative D call: TRBD2 (5 bases). Germline CDR1 reads SGHRS; CDR2 reads YFSETQ. V was pared by 4 bases and J by 2 bases, with 9 bases between. The CDR3 spans 14 residues. The CDR3 DNA sequence: TGCGCCAGCAGCGGAGGCACTAACACCGGGGAGCTGTTTTTT. Translating it yields CASSGGTNTGELFF.

The chain joins TRBV20-1 to TRBJ1-5, with 8 bases identical to TRBD1. Germline V gene lookup returns CDR1 DFQATT and CDR2 SNEGSKA (reference sequence). Trimming cost V 3 bases and J 7 bases; bases outside gene matches: 5. The CDR3 has 13 residues. CDR3 residues: CSASEDRVQPQHF. DNA of the CDR3: TGCAGTGCTAGTGAGGACAGGGTGCAGCCCCAGCATTTT.

The J gene is TRBJ1-2, the V gene TRBV27; maybe TRBD1 (5 bases). CDR1 is MNHEY, CDR2 SMNVEV, per germline (reference sequence). This CDR3 is built from 14 residues. Trimming stripped 6 bases from V and 7 bases from J, with 18 bases between. This chain's CDR3 is CASSSQGGFGGYTF. The DNA of the CDR3 is TGTGCCAGCAGCTCCCAGGGAGGCTTCGGTGGCTACACCTTC.

The chain uses TRBV5-1 and TRBJ1-1; a weak D match, TRBD1 (5 bases). V lost 4 bases and J 0 bases, leaving 13 bases between the germline ends. The length of the CDR3 is 15 residues. Germline CDR1 reads SGHRS; CDR2 reads YFSETQ. The CDR3 DNA is TGCGCCAGCAGCCCCCGGACGGACATGAACACTGAAGCTTTCTTT. Encoded protein: CASSPRTDMNTEAFF.

The chain joins TRBV21-1 to TRBJ2-5; the table's D call, TRBD2, has no DNA check behind it. TRBV21-1 is given as a pseudogene. The CDR3 length is 14 residues. The CDR3 spells CASSKEETEETQYF. The CDR3 coding sequence is TGTGCCAGCAGCAAAGAGGAGACGGAAGAGACCCAGTACTTC.

The rearrangement links TRBV19 to TRBJ1-3; D ambiguous. Germline loops: CDR1 LNHDA, CDR2 SQIVND (reference sequence). Trimming pared 8 bases from V and 0 bases from J, leaving 8 bases between. CDR3 length: 13 residues. The CDR3 sequence: CASGSYSGNTIYF. Here the CDR3 DNA reads TGTGCCAGTGGGAGTTACTCTGGAAACACCATATATTTT. The whole variable domain, remainder taken from reference TRBV19 and TRBJ1-3, is DGGITQSPKYLFRKEGQNVTLSCEQNLNHDAMYWYRQDPGQGLRLIYYSQIVNDFQKGDIAEGYSVSREKKESFPLTVTSAQKNPTAFYLCASGSYSGNTIYFGEGSWLTVV.

A remark on this clone: The sample has other DNA sequences that encode this CDR3 too. V and J are TRBV7-3 and TRBJ2-2, with D possibly matching TRBD2 (6 bases). This CDR3 is built from 14 residues. Germline CDR1 SGHTA, CDR2 FQGTGA. V was clipped by 6 bases and J by 1 base, with 9 bases between them. The CDR3 here is CASSPGLNTGELFF. CDR3 nucleotide sequence: TGTGCCAGCAGTCCGGGACTGAACACCGGGGAGCTGTTTTTT.

The rearrangement joins TRBV10-3 to TRBJ2-7; 10 bases are a match to TRBD2. This CDR3 contains 15 residues. The V gene's germline CDR1 is ENHRY and CDR2 SYGVKD. Unmatched junction bases numbered 7, after V lost 3 bases and J lost 5 bases. CDR3 sequence (DNA): TGTGCCATCAGTGAAGCGGGGGGGCGAAAGGACGAGCAGTACTTC. Protein sequence: CAISEAGGRKDEQYF.